This T cell receptor beta chain was documented in a study of cytomegalovirus exposure and HLA in healthy donors. The CDR3 runs to 16 residues. V lost 1 base and J 1 base, leaving 9 bases between the germline ends. In germline, CDR1 is SGHRS, CDR2 YFSETQ. Findings of the study overall: It was reportedly the case that the classifier diagnosed cytomegalovirus status with high specificity and sensitivity. Rarity marked most TCR sequences, yet some public TCRs occurred in many donors.

Vbeta (60) and Jbeta (13) primers were used in the PCR. As processed by the authors: Later work found tens of millions of unique TCR beta chains, with roughly 11 million shared. Produced via immunoSEQ multiplex PCR; TCRdb's table is partial and in-frame only. The V and J calls and the clone size are those of that table, but D and trimming were determined from the DNA. The data hold 210,000 or so clones, with around 80% observed a single time. Comment on this clone: Its antigen is as yet unknown.

Though nominally healthy at sampling, donors likely had unrecorded immune exposures. V gene TRBV5-1 combines with J gene TRBJ2-6; D not certain. Source material: PBMCs. This TCR came from a man aged 18 to 29 in good health and CMV-seronegative. In DNA form, the CDR3 reads TGCGCCAGCAGCTTGCGTTCCGGTTCTGGGGCCAACGTCCTGACTTTC. Translating gives CASSLRSGSGANVLTF.